Detailed here is one T cell receptor beta chain. This clonotype was found many times. Its cognate antigen has yet to be identified. Base qualities are not provided; no much larger clone lies one nucleotide away. The data were obtained in a study of T-cell reconstitution after alpha-beta-depleted transplantation in children (dated by TCRdb to the mid-2010s). Turning to the overall study: The study quantitatively tracked T-cell immune reconstitution after TCRalphabeta/CD19-depleted allogeneic hematopoietic cell transplantation in children using TCR repertoire profiling. General conclusions and limits of the study: Over subsequent months, a decline in hyperexpanded clone frequencies was noted, and after one year, T-cell counts and TCRbeta diversity were mostly ascribed to newly produced T cells. In some patients, the high TCRbeta diversity seen at day 60 was put down to recipient T cells and intrathymic progenitors that had survived conditioning. The apparently early alphabetaT-cell count recovery about two months after transplant was reportedly dependent on only several hundred rapidly expanded clones derived from non-depleted graft cells.

Trimming at the junction amounts to 4 bases on V and 2 bases on J, and the germline ends lie 17 bases apart. Its CDR3 holds 16 amino acids, cysteine through phenylalanine. Left in the record is the CDR3 DNA by itself, 48 bases read in frame from the first base. CDR1 SQVTM and CDR2 ANQGSEA were looked up in the germline V gene. Read against the paper, the sample's treatment or condition label means: allogeneic hematopoietic cell transplantation with graft depleted of TCRalphabeta T cells and CD19 B cells. The children who served as transplant recipients had been given grafts of TCRalphabeta/CD19-depleted allogeneic hematopoietic cells. Library creation used PCR. The listed sequencing device is Illumina HiSeq 2500. TCR libraries were prepared with molecular barcoding, using unique molecular identifiers to normalize TCRbeta repertoire quantification. TCRdb reprocessing: public reads trimmed at Q25 with fastp, clones called with MiXCR, in-frame beta chains kept. CDR3 protein duplicates are merged, each entry listing the most common genes and DNA. Within this sample are hundreds of thousands of distinct CDR3 sequences, with roughly 14% of them counted one time only. The ten largest make up around 0.76% of the sample.

This chain is built from TRBV29-1 and TRBJ2-2; TRBD1 is a possible D gene, resting on 6 matching bases. Sequences were derived from PBMCs, sampled before TCRalphabeta/CD19-depleted stem cell transplant. The TCR sequence derives from a girl aged 2-10 years with congenital amegakaryocytic thrombocytopenia, due to receive a stem cell transplant. Here the CDR3 is given as CSVGGVRGINTGELFF. At the DNA level, the sequence is TGCAGCGTTGGAGGGGTCAGGGGTATCAACACCGGGGAGCTGTTTTTT.